The rows below give T cell receptor beta chains drawn from one sample of a study of blood T cells in healthy people across ages. One entry per CDR3 protein, called by TCRdb with MiXCR from the 5' RACE reads. The repertoire holds hundreds of thousands of distinct CDR3 sequences, roughly 53% seen once, with around 41% in the top ten. The specimen was blood. All receptors come from a man aged 80 or over in good health. Both conserved end residues are trimmed from each CDR3. Fields, in order: V gene, J gene, CDR3 protein.

TRBV24-1	TRBJ1-5	ATSDATGRNQPQH
TRBV18	-	ASSPPNSGSYFEQY
TRBV28	TRBJ2-6	ASSPTLSGANVLT
TRBV29-1	TRBJ2-7	SVEDPGQEQY
TRBV12-3/TRBV12-4	TRBJ1-6	ASAISLGPNSPLH
TRBV6-1	TRBJ1-6	ASREMRDNSPLH
TRBV15	TRBJ2-1	ATSRPALGNEQF
TRBV5-1	TRBJ2-3	ASGTTDTQY
TRBV4-1	TRBJ1-2	ANSRTGGNYGYT
TRBV3-1	TRBJ1-2	ASTPGGQNYGYT
TRBV18	TRBJ2-5	ASGTGPREQY
TRBV15	TRBJ2-7	ATSLGQHSVYEQY
TRBV6-1	TRBJ1-4	ASRQGDVVGEKLF
TRBV6-1	TRBJ2-7	ASSLTGGSRY
TRBV29-1	TRBJ2-7	SVEDRGRPQLNERY
TRBV28	TRBJ2-6	ASSSISLSGANVLT
TRBV4-1	TRBJ2-7	ASSPGGNTPYEQY
TRBV7-9	TRBJ2-6	ASSTRPSSGANVLT
TRBV10-3	TRBJ2-5	AIKGGEGQETQY
TRBV24-1	TRBJ2-7	ATSDADFYEQY
TRBV7-8	TRBJ2-7	ASSSLPSGRAYEQY
TRBV9	TRBJ2-7	ASSAHRDRENYEQY
TRBV29-1	TRBJ2-7	SVSLTGEKY
TRBV29-1	-	SSNGMVGGSYNEQY
TRBV9	TRBJ2-7	VSSAGSTSYEQY
TRBV2	TRBJ2-7	ASSEAEGAGYEQY
TRBV2	TRBJ2-1	ASSDLPQQF
TRBV3-1	TRBJ2-1	ASSLREGSYNEQF
TRBV25-1	TRBJ2-3	ASSDQGSADTQY
TRBV3-1	TRBJ2-7	ASSQSLEQY
TRBV12-3/TRBV12-4	TRBJ1-4	ASTPGQGNEKLF
TRBV27	TRBJ1-1	ASTSGGGWGTEAF
TRBV20-1	TRBJ2-1	SARGPGGSVNEQF
TRBV28	TRBJ2-4	ASSWGTGAKNTQY
TRBV27	TRBJ1-2	ASSLRPHYGYT
TRBV11-2	TRBJ1-5	ASSVGDRSGPQH
TRBV28	TRBJ2-7	ASSSSGLGYEQY
TRBV6-5	TRBJ2-1	ASRRLAGGSYDEQF
TRBV28	TRBJ2-1	ASTSGASGYNEQF
TRBV7-9	TRBJ2-7	ASSGGLAGSTYEQY
TRBV28	TRBJ2-7	ASRTSGQGIYEQY
TRBV29-1	TRBJ2-1	SVDPGAATF
TRBV5-5	TRBJ2-1	ATNGGRASYNEQF
TRBV9	TRBJ2-1	ASEKGDSSYNEQF
TRBV20-1	TRBJ2-7	SARAPASGVYEQY
TRBV20-1	TRBJ1-2	SARGGQGAIYYGYT
TRBV7-3	TRBJ1-1	ASSPKRGTEAF
TRBV7-2	TRBJ1-6	ASSKGVPSSYNSPLH
TRBV7-2	TRBJ2-7	ASRRAGVRQY
TRBV9	TRBJ1-2	ASSVGAGRGYT
TRBV2	TRBJ1-4	ASIDMGVGEKLF
TRBV7-2	TRBJ2-2	ASRGGMNTGELF
TRBV27	TRBJ2-7	ASSFRPPGQGYEQY
TRBV2	TRBJ1-2	ASSEDPGLYGYT
TRBV27	TRBJ2-1	ASSSRSGGSYNEQF
TRBV5-1	-	ASSFDRGASGFAYEQY
TRBV2	TRBJ2-3	ASKGPTVGENTQY
TRBV7-2	TRBJ2-1	ASSAREGTYNEQF